Below, 30 T cell receptor beta chains from the same sample are listed, as sequenced in a study of identical twins. In TCRdb, the 5' RACE reads were re-called with MiXCR into one record per CDR3 protein. The sample records about 900,000 distinct CDR3 sequences, around 12% being singletons. The data also belong to a second study, concerning yellow fever vaccine responses in identical twins.

The sequencing sample was made of PBMCs. The receptor set was obtained from a woman aged 18 to 35 in good health.

In its sample, this clonotype was seen once. V gene TRBV4-1 combines with J gene TRBJ1-4, with a weak D call TRBD1 (5 bases). V was shortened by 1 base and J by 8 bases, with 11 bases between the two germline ends. The germline V gene has CDR1 MGHRA and CDR2 YSYEKL. There are 14 residues in the CDR3. The CDR3 DNA is TGCGCCAGCAGCCAAGGGGGGGAGTGGGAAAAACTGTTTTTT. Translated, it gives CASSQGGEWEKLFF.

This clonotype appeared a few times. V and J are TRBV6-1 and TRBJ1-6; D remains ambiguous. V was pared by 7 bases and J by 7 bases, with 14 bases between. This CDR3 is built from 14 residues. From germline, CDR1 is MNHNS and CDR2 SASEGT. The DNA of the CDR3 is TGTGCCAGCACCCCTCTGACCCCAAATTCACCCCTCCACTTT. This sequence encodes CASTPLTPNSPLHF.

The sample holds a few counts of this clonotype. CDR3 nucleotide sequence: TGCGCCAGCAGCCAGGATAGACAGGGGGCATACAATGAGCAGTTCTTC. It specifies CASSQDRQGAYNEQFF. J is TRBJ2-1 and V is TRBV4-1, with 10 bases identical to TRBD1. The V gene's germline CDR1 is MGHRA and CDR2 YSYEKL. V gave up 3 bases and J gave up 4 bases; unmatched junction bases: 6. The CDR3 is made up of 16 amino acids.

The V and J genes are TRBV15 and TRBJ2-3; D not resolved. The V and J ends lost 6 bases and 2 bases respectively, with 9 bases between them. Germline assignment: CDR1 LNHNV and CDR2 YYDKDF (reference sequence). The CDR3 contains 13 residues. CDR3 nucleotide sequence: TGTGCCACCAGGATAACCTCCACAGATACGCAGTATTTT. Encoded protein: CATRITSTDTQYF.

This clonotype appeared a few times. The genes are TRBV15 and TRBJ1-5; no definite D call. From germline, CDR1 is LNHNV and CDR2 YYDKDF (reference sequence). The CDR3 runs to 14 residues. The germline V and J ends were trimmed by 0 bases and 4 bases, with 7 bases remaining between them. The CDR3 spells CATSRDNGNQPQHF. The CDR3 DNA reads as TGTGCCACCAGCAGAGATAACGGTAATCAGCCCCAGCATTTT.

At least ten counts were recorded for this clonotype. V gene TRBV5-1 combines with J gene TRBJ2-2; the D is unclear. V shed 1 base and J shed 1 base, with 8 bases lying between them. Germline loops: CDR1 SGHRS, CDR2 YFSETQ. This CDR3 contains 15 residues. CDR3 residues: CASSLLGGNTGELFF. The CDR3 DNA reads as TGCGCCAGCAGCTTGTTGGGCGGGAACACCGGGGAGCTGTTTTTT.

In this sample, this clonotype turned up a few times. The chain employs TRBV12-3 or TRBV12-4 and TRBJ1-1; D unclear. V lost 3 bases, J lost 0 bases, and 20 bases lay in between. CDR3 length: 18 amino acids. The chain's CDR3 is CASSFLARQLTMNTEAFF. The CDR3, as DNA: TGTGCCAGCAGTTTTTTAGCTCGGCAGTTAACGATGAACACTGAAGCTTTCTTT.

This clonotype was seen more than once but under ten times. CDR3 in DNA: TGTGCCAGCAGTCCGGAACGGAGGTCCTACGAGCAGTACTTC. Its translation is CASSPERRSYEQYF. This chain joins TRBV6-1 and TRBJ2-7; a weak D match, TRBD2 (5 bases). Germline V gene data show CDR1 as MNHNS and CDR2 as SASEGT. The CDR3 spans 14 residues. Trimming stripped 5 bases from V and 1 base from J, with 12 bases between.

V is TRBV20-1 and J is TRBJ2-1; 9 bases line up with TRBD1. CDR1 and CDR2 from the germline V gene are DFQATT and SNEGSKA (reference sequence). The CDR3 runs 15 residues. V lost 0 bases and J lost 8; bases outside the gene matches: 8. This chain's CDR3 is CSARDDRDRVHEQFF. The CDR3 nucleotides read TGCAGTGCTAGAGATGACCGGGACAGGGTACATGAGCAGTTCTTC.

This clonotype was seen at least ten times. This sequence joins TRBV29-1 and TRBJ1-2, with D perhaps TRBD1 (6 bases). The length of the CDR3 is 12 residues. Between the trimmed V and J ends, which lost 7 bases and 2 bases, there was a span of 11 bases. From germline, CDR1 is SQVTM and CDR2 ANQGSEA. The CDR3 loop is CSGGGQNYGYTF. The CDR3 nucleotides read TGCAGCGGGGGGGGGCAGAACTATGGCTACACCTTC.

J is TRBJ1-5 and V is TRBV3-1, with a weak D call TRBD1 (5 bases). CDR1 is LGHDT and CDR2 is YNNKEL in the germline V gene (reference sequence). Trimming took off 4 bases at V and 7 bases at J, with 14 bases between the two ends. This CDR3 contains 14 residues. The CDR3 DNA reads TGTGCCAGCAGCCCGGGACGCGGTTTGCAGCCCCAGCATTTT. Translated: CASSPGRGLQPQHF.

This clonotype has ten or more counts. The rearrangement links TRBV5-5 to TRBJ2-1; possibly TRBD2 for D (7 bases). Looked up from germline, CDR1 is SGHKS and CDR2 is YYEKEE (reference sequence). The germline V and J ends were trimmed by 0 bases and 2 bases, with 9 bases remaining between them. This CDR3 has 15 amino acids. DNA for the CDR3: TGTGCCAGCAGCTTGGAGGGGGGGCCCTACAATGAGCAGTTCTTC. Translated, it gives CASSLEGGPYNEQFF.

The J gene is TRBJ2-1, the V gene TRBV15, with 12 nucleotides matching TRBD2. Germline loops: CDR1 LNHNV, CDR2 YYDKDF (reference sequence). The ends lost 1 base at V and 7 bases at J; junction bases unmatched: 8. This CDR3 comprises 17 residues. CDR3 bases: TGTGCCACCAGCAGAGTGCTAGCGGGGGGGGTAGTTAATGAGCAGTTCTTC. Translating it yields CATSRVLAGGVVNEQFF.

J is TRBJ2-1 and V is TRBV28; a possible D gene is TRBD2 (6 bases). The germline gives CDR1 MDHEN, CDR2 SYDVKM. V was cut by 6 bases and J by 4 bases, with 16 bases left in between. This CDR3 has 15 amino acids. The CDR3 sequence: CASRVGGNLYNEQFF. Here the CDR3 DNA reads TGTGCCAGCAGAGTCGGGGGAAACCTTTACAATGAGCAGTTCTTC.

This clonotype was detected a few times. The chain carries TRBV11-3 and TRBJ2-3, with D hard to call. The germline V gene encodes CDR1 SGHNT and CDR2 YENEEA. Trimming removed 0 bases at V and 5 bases at J, with 6 bases between. The CDR3 totals 13 residues. This CDR3 reads CASSLEFGDTQYF. The CDR3 DNA reads as TGTGCCAGCAGCTTAGAGTTCGGAGATACGCAGTATTTT.

This clonotype was found many times. The junction departs from the called germline gene at one end, perhaps through a read error. The rearrangement uses TRBV24-1 and TRBJ2-1; 10 nucleotides align to TRBD2. The CDR3 length is 19 residues. The germline CDR1 and CDR2 sequences are KGHDR and SFDVKD. The CDR3 coding sequence is TGTGCCTCCAGTCCCCAAACCGGGACTAGCGAAAACTCCTACAATGAGCAGTTCTTC. Its translation: CASSPQTGTSENSYNEQFF.

This clonotype was observed at least ten times. This chain links TRBV7-9 with TRBJ2-1, with TRBD1 identical over 7 bases. Per germline, CDR1 SEHNR and CDR2 FQNEAQ (reference sequence). The junction had 6 bases not matched to a gene; V was cut back by 1 base and J by 0 bases. The CDR3 totals 17 residues. As DNA, the CDR3 is TGTGCCAGCAGCTTAGGACAGGGATTAAGCTCCTACAATGAGCAGTTCTTC. It encodes CASSLGQGLSSYNEQFF.

The CDR3 coding sequence is TGTGCCACCTCACCGGGGGCCTACAATGAGCAGTTCTTC. Residues: CATSPGAYNEQFF. The chain combines TRBV3-1 with TRBJ2-1, with D maybe TRBD2 (6 bases). Germline V lookup: CDR1 LGHDT, CDR2 YNNKEL (reference sequence). The V end was cut by 10 bases, the J end by 2 bases, with 12 bases between. The CDR3 length is 13 residues.

The chain employs TRBV2 and TRBJ2-7; 11 nucleotides line up with TRBD2. With 5 bases clipped from V and 4 bases from J, the junction kept 10 bases outside the gene matches. The CDR3 is 16 amino acids. In germline, CDR1 is SNHLY, CDR2 FYNNEI. CDR3 coding DNA: TGTGCCAGCAGTCCCCGACCGGGACTAGCGGTTTACGAGCAGTACGTC. It specifies CASSPRPGLAVYEQYV.

This rearrangement joins TRBV25-1 to TRBJ1-1; TRBD1 agrees at 7 bases. This CDR3 region has 14 residues. V gave up 6 bases and J gave up 0 bases; unmatched junction bases: 4. In germline, CDR1 is MGHDK, CDR2 SYGVNS. The DNA for the CDR3 is TGTGCCAGCAGGGAGACAGGGATGAACACTGAAGCTTTCTTT. This codes for CASRETGMNTEAFF.

The V gene is TRBV19, the J gene TRBJ2-1; D might be TRBD1 (5 bases). Trimming removed 6 bases from V and 5 bases from J, with 8 bases in between. There are 12 residues in the CDR3. The germline V gene encodes CDR1 LNHDA and CDR2 SQIVND (reference sequence). Here the CDR3 reads CASRHRNNEQFF. Here the CDR3 DNA reads TGTGCCAGTAGACACAGGAACAATGAGCAGTTCTTC.

CDR3 coding DNA: TGTGCCAGCAGCCAAAGGACAGGGCGGAATGAGCAGTTCTTC. Translating it yields CASSQRTGRNEQFF. This chain links TRBV14 with TRBJ2-1; TRBD1 matches at 8 bases. The CDR3 has 14 amino acids. Germline CDR1 SGHDN, CDR2 FVKESK. J was trimmed by 7 bases and V by 2 bases; bases with no gene match: 4. Based on the CDR3 plus reference TRBV14 and TRBJ2-1, the full variable domain is EAGVTQFPSHSVIEKGQTVTLRCDPISGHDNLYWYRRVMGKEIKFLLHFVKESKQDESGMPNNRFLAERTGGTYSTLKVQPAELEDSGVYFCASSQRTGRNEQFFGPGTRLTVL.

There are a few counts of this clonotype. The chain is built from TRBV2 and TRBJ1-3; D not certain. The germline V and J ends were trimmed by 4 bases and 4 bases, with 11 bases remaining between them. The CDR3 is 14 residues long. Germline V gene data show CDR1 as SNHLY and CDR2 as FYNNEI. CDR3 bases: TGTGCCAGCAGTGGCCTGAGTTCGGGAAACACCATATATTTT. It yields the protein CASSGLSSGNTIYF. Based on the CDR3 plus reference TRBV2 and TRBJ1-3, the full variable domain is EPEVTQTPSHQVTQMGQEVILRCVPISNHLYFYWYRQILGQKVEFLVSFYNNEISEKSEIFDDQFSVERPDGSNFTLKIRSTKLEDSAMYFCASSGLSSGNTIYFGEGSWLTVV.

The chain employs TRBV20-1 and TRBJ2-2, with 13 positions matching TRBD2. Germline V gives CDR1 DFQATT, CDR2 SNEGSKA (reference sequence). The CDR3 runs to 15 residues. J gave up 9 bases and V 4 bases, and 8 bases lay outside the gene matches. DNA of the CDR3: TGCAGTGCTACCGGGACTAGCGGGATGGGGTGGGAGCTGTTTTTT. This codes for CSATGTSGMGWELFF.

This clonotype has only a few counts. The chain recombines TRBV20-1 with TRBJ1-1, with 9 bases lining up with TRBD1. The J segment lost 4 bases and the V segment lost 1 base, leaving 10 bases of the junction unmatched. Germline V gene sequence: CDR1 DFQATT, CDR2 SNEGSKA (reference sequence). The CDR3 runs to 16 residues. This chain's CDR3 is CSARAPGTGLLTEAFF. In DNA, the CDR3 is TGCAGTGCTAGAGCACCCGGGACAGGGTTACTCACTGAAGCTTTCTTT.

This clonotype showed up many times. This chain uses TRBV21-1 with TRBJ2-5; the D call of TRBD2 is as the table states it, not checked on the DNA. TRBV21-1 is deemed a pseudogene. The length of the CDR3 is 16 residues. In DNA, the CDR3 is TGTGCCAGCAGCAGGGGTTGTAGCGGGAGTGAAGAGACCCAGTACTTC. It is translated as CASSRGCSGSEETQYF.

The rearrangement links TRBV20-1 to TRBJ1-3; D is ambiguous. V was clipped by 0 bases and J by 9 bases, with 15 bases between them. CDR3 length equals 14 residues. The germline gives CDR1 DFQATT, CDR2 SNEGSKA (reference sequence). The CDR3 DNA follows: TGCAGTGCTAGAGATATGATGGAGTTGGGCACCATATATTTT. Translated, it gives CSARDMMELGTIYF.

At least ten counts were recorded for this clonotype. This chain uses TRBV12-3 or TRBV12-4 with TRBJ2-3, with D unresolved. The CDR3 is made up of 12 amino acids. Trimming removed 2 bases from V and 4 bases from J, with 4 bases in between. CDR3: CASSLSADTQYF. Here the CDR3 DNA reads TGTGCCAGCAGTTTATCGGCAGATACGCAGTATTTT.

This clonotype was picked up a small number of times. This chain links TRBV5-6 with TRBJ2-7; D gene uncertain. V shed 2 bases and J shed 5 bases, with 5 bases lying between them. The germline V gene has CDR1 SGHDT and CDR2 YYEEEE. This CDR3 has 11 amino acids. DNA of the CDR3: TGTGCCAGCAGCTTTCAGGACGAGCAGTACTTC. It yields the protein CASSFQDEQYF.

This clonotype was counted many times. V gene TRBV12-3 or TRBV12-4 combines with J gene TRBJ2-6; TRBD2 is a possible D gene (5 bases). Trimming stripped 5 bases from V and 0 bases from J, with 17 bases between. The CDR3 is made up of 18 amino acids. The CDR3 region is CASSEGGSGTSGANVLTF. The CDR3, as DNA: TGTGCCAGCAGTGAAGGAGGTTCGGGCACCTCTGGGGCCAACGTCCTGACTTTC.